A single count supports the clone carrying this T cell receptor (beta chain). What it recognizes is unknown. Method: immunoSEQ multiplex PCR; TCRdb's copy keeps in-frame clones and lacks some. The data show 15,000 to 20,000 clones, with about two thirds seen just once and about 25% held by the top ten. The source of roughly 2 micrograms of genomic DNA for TCR beta libraries was cryopreserved PBMCs. This record belongs to a study of cytotoxic CD8 clonotypes in ibrutinib-treated CLL. Study as a whole: After median around six years, around 14 stayed in remission, approximately 12 progressed; responses roughly 24 partial, 2 complete.

This CDR3 is 13 amino acids long. V was clipped by 2 bases and J by 5 bases, with 10 bases between them. Germline values: CDR1 GTSNPN, CDR2 SVGIG (reference sequence). Whole-study results and caveats: Clonality was elevated at ibrutinib response and had returned toward baseline at progression. Under therapy, public clonotypes either contracted or stayed stable, and they were uncommon.

The chain has TRBV30 and TRBJ1-5; D is possibly TRBD1 (5 bases). The sequencing here drew on PBMCs, taken after 12 months of ibrutinib treatment. The TCR comes from a human donor with chronic lymphocytic leukemia. CDR3 sequence (DNA): TGTGCCTGGAGTAACAAAGGGGATCAGCCCCAGCATTTT. Translation: CAWSNKGDQPQHF.